This T cell receptor beta chain emerged from a study of cytomegalovirus exposure and HLA in healthy donors. Comment on this clone: The antigen is not known.

The length of the CDR3 is 11 residues. Germline CDR1 SGDLS, CDR2 YYNGEE. Trimming shortened V by 7 bases and J by 5 bases, and 9 bases separated the two germline ends. Study findings and constraints: In vitro experiments confirmed that a few CMV-associated chains were specific for CMV antigens. The investigators catalogued about 170 TCR beta chains as cytomegalovirus-associated. Whilst most TCR sequences proved rare, a subset of public TCRs occurred across many donors. Across donors, presence/absence analyses took sequencing depth to be roughly uniform.

The PCR had 60 Vbeta and 13 Jbeta primers. Clones were sequenced by immunoSEQ multiplex PCR, and TCRdb holds only the in-frame ones, with some missing. The ten most abundant clones cover 3% to 4% of a sample with around 70,000 clones. The TCR originated in a female donor in good health and CMV-seropositive. The chain links TRBV9 to TRBJ1-2; weak D call: TRBD1 (5 bases). The sample comprised PBMCs. The CDR3 here is CASGRAYGYTF. CDR3 DNA: TGTGCCAGCGGCAGGGCTTATGGCTACACCTTC.